This TCR beta chain originates from a study of Tregs in tolerant kidney transplant recipients. Study-level points and caveats: In tolerant patients, donor-specific Tregs outgrew total Tregs, suggesting antigen-driven expansion.

Trimming took 3 bases from V and 5 from J, leaving 8 bases between them. CDR3 size: 14 residues. Germline assignment: CDR1 SEHNR and CDR2 FQNEAQ (reference sequence). Note on this clone: Its antigen is still unknown.

Produced via immunoSEQ multiplex PCR; TCRdb's table is partial and in-frame only. The sample yields about 78,000 clones, approximately 90% seen once. The TCR sequence derives from a human donor who received a combined kidney and bone marrow transplant. The material was Tregs from blood, obtained before the transplant. The genes are TRBV7-9 and TRBJ1-6; D is unclear. The chain's CDR3 is CASSFDLHNSPLHF. As DNA, the CDR3 is TGTGCCAGCAGCTTCGACCTTCATAATTCACCCCTCCACTTT.